This T cell receptor (beta chain) derives from a study of T cell repertoires in cytomegalovirus infection. The wider study: HLA-C-restricted CMV epitopes, recently identified, and well-studied HLA-B-restricted ones were used by the study. Both CMV infection and a matching HLA type were indicated by public TCR beta signatures. General study results and limits: Based on cumulative public TCR beta family frequency, carriers of CMV plus the relevant HLA were identified. HLA-C-restricted CMV-specific TCR beta clonotypes prevailed in the ex vivo response.

The CDR3 runs to 13 residues. CDR1 and CDR2 (germline): KGHSH, LQKENI. Trimming stripped 2 bases from V and 5 bases from J, with 6 bases between. TCRdb re-called the reads through MiXCR, storing one row per CDR3 protein. This sample has about 270,000 distinct CDR3 sequences; 20% to 25% occur once, and the top ten carry roughly 20%. This clonotype was seen a few times. Its matching antigen is unknown. The sequencing used cultured PBMCs, collected from culture after CMV antigen stimulation. This clonotype originated in a human donor in good health (CMV status not recorded). Some clones in this sample may be carry-over from other donors' samples. V gene TRBV18 combines with J gene TRBJ1-4; D unclear. The CDR3, as DNA: TGTGCCAGCTCACCATCCGGGAATGAAAAACTGTTTTTT. Translated: CASSPSGNEKLFF.